This T cell receptor beta chain derives from a study of blood T cell repertoires in COVID-19. At the level of the study: Specimens from acute and convalescent COVID-19 originated in the United States, Italy and Spain. PBMCs, B-cell-depleted T cells, or T cells provided the cDNA or gDNA that made up the material.

V shed 0 bases and J shed 3 bases, with 11 bases lying between them. The CDR3 extends over 15 amino acids. Germline V lookup: CDR1 LGHDT, CDR2 YNNKEL (reference sequence). As processed by the authors: It was from reference gene primer amplification that nucleated cell counts were estimated. The repertoire was sequenced with immunoSEQ multiplex PCR; TCRdb's copy has only in-frame clones and lacks some. The V and J calls and clone size were taken over from that table, and D and trimming were inferred from the DNA. Among roughly 40,000 clones, 85% to 95% were seen once, and the ten largest hold 4.5% to 7%.

This TCR was recovered from a human donor in a cohort sampled during active COVID-19. Sequenced sample: peripheral blood. The chain is built from TRBV3-1 (or the pseudogene TRBV3-2) and TRBJ1-1; possibly TRBD1 for D (6 bases). For the CDR3, the DNA is TGTGCCAGCAGCCAAGATCAGGGGTTAGACACTGAAGCTTTCTTT. Amino acids: CASSQDQGLDTEAFF.